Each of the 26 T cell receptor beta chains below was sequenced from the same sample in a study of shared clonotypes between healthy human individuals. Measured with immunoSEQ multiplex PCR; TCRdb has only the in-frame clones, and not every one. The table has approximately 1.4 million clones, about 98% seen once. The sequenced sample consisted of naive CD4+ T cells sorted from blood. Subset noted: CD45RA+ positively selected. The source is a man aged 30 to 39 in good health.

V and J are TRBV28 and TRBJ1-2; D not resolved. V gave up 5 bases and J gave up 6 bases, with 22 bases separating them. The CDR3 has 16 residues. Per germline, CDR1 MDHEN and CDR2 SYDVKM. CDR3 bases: TGTGCCAGCAGTAAGGAGCGACTGTTCACGCGTGATGGCTACACCTTC. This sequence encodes CASSKERLFTRDGYTF.

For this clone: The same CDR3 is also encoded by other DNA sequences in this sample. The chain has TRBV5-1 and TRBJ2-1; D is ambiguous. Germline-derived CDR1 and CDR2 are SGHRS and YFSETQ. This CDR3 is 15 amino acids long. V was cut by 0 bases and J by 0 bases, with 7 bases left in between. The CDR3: CASSLGQSSYNEQFF. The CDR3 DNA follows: TGCGCCAGCAGCTTGGGCCAAAGCTCCTACAATGAGCAGTTCTTC.

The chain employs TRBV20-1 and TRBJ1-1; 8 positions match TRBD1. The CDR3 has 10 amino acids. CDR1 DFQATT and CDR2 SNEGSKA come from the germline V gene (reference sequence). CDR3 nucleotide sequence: TGCAAGATCGGGGACAGGGAAGCTTTCTTT. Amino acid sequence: CKIGDREAFF.

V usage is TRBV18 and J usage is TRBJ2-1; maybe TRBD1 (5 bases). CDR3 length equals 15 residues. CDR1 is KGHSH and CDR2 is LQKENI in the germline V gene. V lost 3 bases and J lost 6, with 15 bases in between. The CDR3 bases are TGTGCCAGCTCACCCATCGGACAAGGTTTCAATGAGCAGTTCTTC. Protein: CASSPIGQGFNEQFF.

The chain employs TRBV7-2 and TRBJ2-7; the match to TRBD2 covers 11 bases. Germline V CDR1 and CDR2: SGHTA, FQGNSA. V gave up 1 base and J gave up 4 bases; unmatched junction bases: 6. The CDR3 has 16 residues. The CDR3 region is CASSLGTSGGLYEQYF. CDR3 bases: TGTGCCAGCAGCTTAGGCACTAGCGGGGGATTATACGAGCAGTACTTC.

For the CDR3, the DNA is TGTGCCAGCAGCCCCACAGGAACGGGCACTGAAGCTTTCTTT. As protein: CASSPTGTGTEAFF. The chain employs TRBV5-6 and TRBJ1-1; tentatively, D is TRBD1 (5 bases). Germline-derived CDR1 and CDR2 are SGHDT and YYEEEE. This CDR3 is 14 amino acids long. With 4 bases removed from V and 4 bases from J, the gap between germline ends came to 14 bases.

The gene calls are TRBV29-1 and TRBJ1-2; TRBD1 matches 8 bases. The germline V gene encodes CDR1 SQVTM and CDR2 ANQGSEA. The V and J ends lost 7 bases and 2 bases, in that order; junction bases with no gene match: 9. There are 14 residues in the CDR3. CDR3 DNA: TGCAGCGCTGGGACAGGAGGGTTCAACTATGGCTACACCTTC. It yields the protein CSAGTGGFNYGYTF.

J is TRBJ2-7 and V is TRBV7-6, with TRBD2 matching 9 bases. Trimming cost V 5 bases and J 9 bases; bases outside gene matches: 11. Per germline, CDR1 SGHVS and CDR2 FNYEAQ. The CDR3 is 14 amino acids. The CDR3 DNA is TGTGCCAGCAGCCAAGCGGGAGGACCTGGTAGGCAGTACTTC. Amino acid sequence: CASSQAGGPGRQYF.

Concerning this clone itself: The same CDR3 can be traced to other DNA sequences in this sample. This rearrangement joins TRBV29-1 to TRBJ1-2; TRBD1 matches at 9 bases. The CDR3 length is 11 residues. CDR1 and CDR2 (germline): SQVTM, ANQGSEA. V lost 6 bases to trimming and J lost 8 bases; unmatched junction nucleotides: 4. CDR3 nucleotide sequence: TGCAGCGTACAGGGGGCGGGAGGCTACACCTTC. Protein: CSVQGAGGYTF.

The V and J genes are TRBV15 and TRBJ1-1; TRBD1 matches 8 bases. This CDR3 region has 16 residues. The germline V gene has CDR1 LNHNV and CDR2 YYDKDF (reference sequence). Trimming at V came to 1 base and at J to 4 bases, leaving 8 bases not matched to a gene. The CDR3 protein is CATSRATGVGGTEAFF. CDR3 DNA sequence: TGTGCCACCAGCAGAGCGACAGGGGTTGGGGGCACTGAAGCTTTCTTT. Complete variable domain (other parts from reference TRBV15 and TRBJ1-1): DAMVIQNPRYQVTQFGKPVTLSCSQTLNHNVMYWYQQKSSQAPKLLFHYYDKDFNNEADTPDNFQSRRPNTSFCFLDIRSPGLGDTAMYLCATSRATGVGGTEAFFGQGTRLTVV.

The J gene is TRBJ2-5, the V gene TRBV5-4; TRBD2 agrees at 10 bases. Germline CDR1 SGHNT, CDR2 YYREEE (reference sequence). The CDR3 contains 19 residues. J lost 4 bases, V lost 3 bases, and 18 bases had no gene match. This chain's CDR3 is CASSWRSGRALVGVETQYF. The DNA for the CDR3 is TGTGCCAGCAGCTGGAGGAGCGGGAGGGCCCTCGTAGGTGTAGAGACCCAGTACTTC. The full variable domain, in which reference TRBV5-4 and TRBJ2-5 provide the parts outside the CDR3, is ETGVTQSPTHLIKTRGQQVTLRCSSQSGHNTVSWYQQALGQGPQFIFQYYREEENGRGNFPPRFSGLQFPNYSSELNVNALELDDSALYLCASSWRSGRALVGVETQYFGPGTRLLVL.

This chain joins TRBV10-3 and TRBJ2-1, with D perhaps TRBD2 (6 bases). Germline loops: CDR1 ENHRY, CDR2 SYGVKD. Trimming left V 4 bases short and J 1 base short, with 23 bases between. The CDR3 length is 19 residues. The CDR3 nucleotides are TGTGCCATCAGTGGGCATTACGGACTCCCGGAGGGATCCTACAATGAGCAGTTCTTC. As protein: CAISGHYGLPEGSYNEQFF.

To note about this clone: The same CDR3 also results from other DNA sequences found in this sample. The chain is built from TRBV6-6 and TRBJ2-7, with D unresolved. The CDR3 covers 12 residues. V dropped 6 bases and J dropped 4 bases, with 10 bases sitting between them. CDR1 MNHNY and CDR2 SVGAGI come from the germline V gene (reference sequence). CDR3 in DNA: TGTGCCAGCAGCTCCCTCCGATACGAGCAGTACTTC. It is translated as CASSSLRYEQYF.

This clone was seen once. Here the CDR3 DNA reads TGCAGCGTTTATCCCGGCGGTGGGACAGAAACTTCCTACGAGCAGTACTTC. It specifies CSVYPGGGTETSYEQYF. J is TRBJ2-7 and V is TRBV29-1; the match to TRBD1 covers 7 bases. Losses at the gene ends were 5 bases for V and 1 base for J; bases not matched to a gene: 17. CDR1 and CDR2 from the germline V gene are SQVTM and ANQGSEA. The CDR3 loop spans 17 amino acids.

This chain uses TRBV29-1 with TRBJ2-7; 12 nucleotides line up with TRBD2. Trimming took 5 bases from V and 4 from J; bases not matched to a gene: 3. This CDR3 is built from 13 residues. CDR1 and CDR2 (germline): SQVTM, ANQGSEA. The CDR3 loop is CSVTSGRRYEQYF. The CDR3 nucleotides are TGCAGCGTTACTAGCGGGAGGAGGTACGAGCAGTACTTC.

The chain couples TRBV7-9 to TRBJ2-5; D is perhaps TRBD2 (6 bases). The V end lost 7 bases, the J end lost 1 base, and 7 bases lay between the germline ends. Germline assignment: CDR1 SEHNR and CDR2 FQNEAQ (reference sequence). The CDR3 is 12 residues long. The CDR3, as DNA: TGTGCCAGCATGGGGGGCCAAGAGACCCAGTACTTC. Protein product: CASMGGQETQYF.

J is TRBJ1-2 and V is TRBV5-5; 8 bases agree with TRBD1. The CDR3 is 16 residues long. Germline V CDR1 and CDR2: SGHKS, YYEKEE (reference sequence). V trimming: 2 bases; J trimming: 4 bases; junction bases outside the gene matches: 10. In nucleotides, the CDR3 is TGTGCCAGCAGCTTCTCCCTCCAGGGGGCGGTCTATGGCTACACCTTC. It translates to CASSFSLQGAVYGYTF.

The CDR3 spells CASSVGGQPNQPQHF. The CDR3 DNA is TGTGCCAGCAGCGTAGGAGGACAGCCCAATCAGCCCCAGCATTTT. The chain uses TRBV9 and TRBJ1-5; D may be TRBD1 (6 bases). Germline assignment: CDR1 SGDLS and CDR2 YYNGEE. The ends were cut back, 0 bases at V and 3 bases at J, with 10 bases in the middle. The CDR3 has 15 residues.

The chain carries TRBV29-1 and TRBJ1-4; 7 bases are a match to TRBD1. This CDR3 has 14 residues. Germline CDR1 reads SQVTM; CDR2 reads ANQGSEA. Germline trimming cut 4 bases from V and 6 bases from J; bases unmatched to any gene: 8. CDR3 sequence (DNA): TGCAGCGTTGGAGGGGGCTTGAGGGATGAAAAACTGTTTTTT. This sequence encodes CSVGGGLRDEKLFF.

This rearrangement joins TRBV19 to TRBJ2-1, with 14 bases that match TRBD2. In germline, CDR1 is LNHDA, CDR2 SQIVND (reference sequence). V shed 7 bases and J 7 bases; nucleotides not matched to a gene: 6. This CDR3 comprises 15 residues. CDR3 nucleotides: TGTGCCAGTATGCGTGGGACTAGCGGGAGTAATGAGCAGTTCTTC. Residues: CASMRGTSGSNEQFF.

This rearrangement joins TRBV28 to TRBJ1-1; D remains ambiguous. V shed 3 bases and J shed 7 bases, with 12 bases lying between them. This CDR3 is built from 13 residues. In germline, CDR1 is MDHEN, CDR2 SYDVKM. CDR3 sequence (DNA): TGTGCCAGCAGTTTCCCTTCGAGGGTTGAAGCTTTCTTT. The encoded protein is CASSFPSRVEAFF.

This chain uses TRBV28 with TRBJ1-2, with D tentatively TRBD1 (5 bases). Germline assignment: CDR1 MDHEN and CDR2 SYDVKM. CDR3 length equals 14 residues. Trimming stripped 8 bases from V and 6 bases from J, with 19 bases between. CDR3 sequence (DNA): TGTGCCAGCGGGGGACCGGGACGGTGGGATGGCTACACCTTC. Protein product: CASGGPGRWDGYTF.

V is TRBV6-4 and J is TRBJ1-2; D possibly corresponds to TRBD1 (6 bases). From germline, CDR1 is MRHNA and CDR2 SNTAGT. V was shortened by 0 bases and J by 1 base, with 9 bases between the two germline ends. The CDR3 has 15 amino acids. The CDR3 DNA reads TGTGCCAGCAGTGACTCCCCAGGGGTTAACTATGGCTACACCTTC. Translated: CASSDSPGVNYGYTF.

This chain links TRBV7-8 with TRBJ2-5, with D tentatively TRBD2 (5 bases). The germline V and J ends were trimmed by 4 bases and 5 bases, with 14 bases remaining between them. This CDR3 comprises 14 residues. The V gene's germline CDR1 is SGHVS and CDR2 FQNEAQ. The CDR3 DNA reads TGTGCCAGCAGCTCCCGGGATCTCCCGGAGACCCAGTACTTC. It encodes CASSSRDLPETQYF. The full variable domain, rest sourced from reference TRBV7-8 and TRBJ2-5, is GAGVSQSPRYKVAKRGQDVALRCDPISGHVSLFWYQQALGQGPEFLTYFQNEAQLDKSGLPSDRFFAERPEGSVSTLKIQRTQQEDSAVYLCASSSRDLPETQYFGPGTRLLVL.

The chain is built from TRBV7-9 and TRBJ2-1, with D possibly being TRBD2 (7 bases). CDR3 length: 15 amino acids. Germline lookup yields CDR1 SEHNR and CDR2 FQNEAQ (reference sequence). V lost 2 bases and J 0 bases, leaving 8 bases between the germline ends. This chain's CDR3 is CASSLRGGSYNEQFF. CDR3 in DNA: TGTGCCAGCAGCTTAAGGGGGGGCTCCTACAATGAGCAGTTCTTC.

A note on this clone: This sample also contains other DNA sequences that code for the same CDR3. This chain's CDR3 is CASSLRGSTDTQYF. The CDR3 DNA reads TGCGCCAGCAGCTTGCGGGGTTCCACAGATACGCAGTATTTT. The chain has TRBV5-1 and TRBJ2-3, with D possibly TRBD2 on 5 matching bases. V was cut by 1 base and J by 2 bases, with 8 bases left in between. This CDR3 contains 14 residues. Germline V gives CDR1 SGHRS, CDR2 YFSETQ. Together with reference TRBV5-1 and TRBJ2-3, the CDR3 gives the full variable domain: KAGVTQTPRYLIKTRGQQVTLSCSPISGHRSVSWYQQTPGQGLQFLFEYFSETQRNKGNFPGRFSGRQFSNSRSEMNVSTLELGDSALYLCASSLRGSTDTQYFGPGTRLTVL.